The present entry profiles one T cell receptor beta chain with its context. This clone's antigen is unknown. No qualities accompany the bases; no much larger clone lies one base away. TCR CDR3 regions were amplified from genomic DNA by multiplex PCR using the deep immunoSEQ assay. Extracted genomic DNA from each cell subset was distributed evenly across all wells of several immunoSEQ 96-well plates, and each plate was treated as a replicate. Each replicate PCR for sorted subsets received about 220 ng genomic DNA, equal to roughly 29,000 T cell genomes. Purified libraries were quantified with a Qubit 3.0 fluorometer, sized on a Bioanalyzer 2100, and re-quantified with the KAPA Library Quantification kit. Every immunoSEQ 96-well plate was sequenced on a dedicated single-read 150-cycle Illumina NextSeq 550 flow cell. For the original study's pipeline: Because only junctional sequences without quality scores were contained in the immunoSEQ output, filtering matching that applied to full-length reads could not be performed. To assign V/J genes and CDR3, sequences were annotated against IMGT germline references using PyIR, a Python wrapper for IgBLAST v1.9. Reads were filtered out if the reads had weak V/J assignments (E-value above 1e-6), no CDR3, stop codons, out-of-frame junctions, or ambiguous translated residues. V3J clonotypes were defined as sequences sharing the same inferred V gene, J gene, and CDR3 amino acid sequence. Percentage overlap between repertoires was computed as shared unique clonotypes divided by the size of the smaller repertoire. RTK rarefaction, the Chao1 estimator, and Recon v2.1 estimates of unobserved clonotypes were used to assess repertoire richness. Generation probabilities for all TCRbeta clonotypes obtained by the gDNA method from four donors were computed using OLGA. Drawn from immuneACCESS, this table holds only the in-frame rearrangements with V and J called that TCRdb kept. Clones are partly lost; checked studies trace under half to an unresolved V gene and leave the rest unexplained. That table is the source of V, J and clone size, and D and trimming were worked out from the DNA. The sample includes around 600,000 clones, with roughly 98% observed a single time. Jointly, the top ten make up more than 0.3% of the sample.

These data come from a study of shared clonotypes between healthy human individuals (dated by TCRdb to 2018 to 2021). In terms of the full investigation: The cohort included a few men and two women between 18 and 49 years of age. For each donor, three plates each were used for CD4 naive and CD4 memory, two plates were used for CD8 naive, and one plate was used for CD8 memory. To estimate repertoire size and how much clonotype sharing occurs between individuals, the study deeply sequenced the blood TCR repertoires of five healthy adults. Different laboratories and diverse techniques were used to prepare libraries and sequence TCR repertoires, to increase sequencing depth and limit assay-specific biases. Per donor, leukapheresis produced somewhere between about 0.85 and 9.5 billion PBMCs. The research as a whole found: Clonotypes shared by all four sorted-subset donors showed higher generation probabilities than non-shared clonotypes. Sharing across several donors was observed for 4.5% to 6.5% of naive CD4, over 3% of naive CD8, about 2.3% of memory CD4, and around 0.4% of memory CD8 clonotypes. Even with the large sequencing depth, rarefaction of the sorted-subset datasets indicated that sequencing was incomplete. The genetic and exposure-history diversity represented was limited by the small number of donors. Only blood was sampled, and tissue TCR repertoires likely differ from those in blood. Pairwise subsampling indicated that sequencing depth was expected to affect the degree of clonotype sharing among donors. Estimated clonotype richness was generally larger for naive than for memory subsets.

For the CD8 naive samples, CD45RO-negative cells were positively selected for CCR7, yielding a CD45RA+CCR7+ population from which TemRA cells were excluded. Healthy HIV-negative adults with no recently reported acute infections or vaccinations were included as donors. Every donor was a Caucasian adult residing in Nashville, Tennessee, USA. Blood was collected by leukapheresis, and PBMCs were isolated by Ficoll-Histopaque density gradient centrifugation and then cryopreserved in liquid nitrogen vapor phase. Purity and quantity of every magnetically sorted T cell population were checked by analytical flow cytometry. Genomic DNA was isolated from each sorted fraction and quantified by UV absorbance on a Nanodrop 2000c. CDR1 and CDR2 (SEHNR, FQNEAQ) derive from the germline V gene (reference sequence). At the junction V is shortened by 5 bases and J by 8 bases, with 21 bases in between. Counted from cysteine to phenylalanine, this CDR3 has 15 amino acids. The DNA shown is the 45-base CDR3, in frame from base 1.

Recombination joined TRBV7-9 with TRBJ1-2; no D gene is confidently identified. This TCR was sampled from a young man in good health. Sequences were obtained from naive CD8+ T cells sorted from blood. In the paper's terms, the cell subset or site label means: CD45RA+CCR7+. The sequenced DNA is TGTGCCAGCAGCCCCCTGGACTTTATTAAGTCGGGCTACACCTTC. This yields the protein CASSPLDFIKSGYTF.